This TCR beta chain was sequenced for a study of T and B cells in COVID-19 patients. In regard to this clonotype: Its target is unknown.

Multiplex PCR with BIOMED2 TRB-A/B primer pools amplified TRB rearrangements. Each CDR3 protein gets one entry after TCRdb re-called the multiplex PCR reads with MiXCR. This sample carries 20,000 or so distinct CDR3 sequences, around 30% of them seen once, and the ten largest clones take about 3%. TRB was amplified from about 260-540 ng of blood genomic DNA. The study's findings and limits: Patients with COVID-19 reportedly showed strongly skewed T cell receptor beta variable and joining gene usage.

This CDR3 region has 16 residues. Germline values: CDR1 KGHSH, CDR2 LQKENI. The V gene end was trimmed by 3 bases and the J gene end by 0 bases; junction bases not matched to a gene: 7. Sequencing was done on a sample of blood. The V gene is TRBV18, the J gene TRBJ1-2; 7 bases line up with TRBD1. The sequence was collected from a human donor who had recovered from COVID-19. The CDR3 loop is CASSPTGEGSNYGYTF. For the CDR3, the DNA is TGTGCCAGCTCACCTACAGGGGAAGGGTCTAACTATGGCTACACCTTC.